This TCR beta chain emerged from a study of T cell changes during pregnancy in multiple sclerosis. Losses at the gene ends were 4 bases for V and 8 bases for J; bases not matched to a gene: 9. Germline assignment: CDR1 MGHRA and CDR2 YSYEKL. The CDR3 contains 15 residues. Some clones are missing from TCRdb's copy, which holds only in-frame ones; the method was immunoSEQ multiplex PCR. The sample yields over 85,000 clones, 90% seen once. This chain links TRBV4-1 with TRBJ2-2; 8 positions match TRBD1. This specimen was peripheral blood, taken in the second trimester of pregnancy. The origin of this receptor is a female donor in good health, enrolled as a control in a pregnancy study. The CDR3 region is CASSRPGGEPGELFF. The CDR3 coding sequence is TGCGCCAGCAGCCGCCCAGGGGGCGAACCTGGGGAGCTGTTTTTT.